The T cell receptor (beta chain) under discussion was sequenced for a study of response to subunit inactivated influenza vaccine. This clonotype was counted many times. Antigen specificity is unknown. Findings of the study overall: Each seasonal influenza vaccination, the authors suggested, recruits few new T cells.

TCRdb redid the calling of the RT-PCR reads with MiXCR, one entry per CDR3 protein. The repertoire holds roughly 700,000 distinct CDR3 sequences, with roughly 14% as singletons. The germline gives CDR1 SGDLS, CDR2 YYNGEE. V was pared by 3 bases and J by 1 base, with 10 bases between. The CDR3 consists of 14 residues. The source material was PBMCs from blood, sampled 14 days before vaccination. The chain uses TRBV9 and TRBJ1-1, with D possibly matching TRBD1 (5 bases). This sequence originates from a man aged 50-59 years who received an inactivated influenza vaccine. The chain's CDR3 is CASSAVTGNTEAFF. Written as DNA, the CDR3 is TGTGCCAGCAGCGCCGTTACAGGGAACACTGAAGCTTTCTTT.